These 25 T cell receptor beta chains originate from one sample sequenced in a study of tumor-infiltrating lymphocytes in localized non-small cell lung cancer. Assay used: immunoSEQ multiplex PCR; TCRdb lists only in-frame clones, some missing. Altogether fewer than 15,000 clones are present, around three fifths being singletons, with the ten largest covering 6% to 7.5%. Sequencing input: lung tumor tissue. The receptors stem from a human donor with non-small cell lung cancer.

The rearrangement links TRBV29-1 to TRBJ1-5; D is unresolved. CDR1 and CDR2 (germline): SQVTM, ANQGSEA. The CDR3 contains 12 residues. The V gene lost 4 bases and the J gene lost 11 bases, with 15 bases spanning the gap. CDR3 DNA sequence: TGCAGCGTTGTGTCGGTACAAAGCACCCAGCATTTT. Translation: CSVVSVQSTQHF. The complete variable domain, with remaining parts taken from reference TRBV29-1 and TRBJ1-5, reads SAVISQKPSRDICQRGTSLTIQCQVDSQVTMMFWYRQQPGQSLTLIATANQGSEATYESGFVIDKFPISRPNLTFSTLTVSNMSPEDSSIYLCSVVSVQSTQHFGDGTRLSIL.

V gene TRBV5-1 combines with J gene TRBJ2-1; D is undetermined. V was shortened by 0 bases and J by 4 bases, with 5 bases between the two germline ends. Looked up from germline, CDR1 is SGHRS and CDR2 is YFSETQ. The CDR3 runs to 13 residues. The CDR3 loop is CASSLGAYNEQFF. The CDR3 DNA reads TGCGCCAGCAGCTTGGGCGCGTACAATGAGCAGTTCTTC.

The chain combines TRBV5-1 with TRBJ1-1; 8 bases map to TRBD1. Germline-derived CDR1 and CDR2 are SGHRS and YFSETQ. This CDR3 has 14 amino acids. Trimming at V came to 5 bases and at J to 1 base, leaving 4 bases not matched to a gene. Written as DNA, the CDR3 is TGCGCCAGCAGACACAGGGGGGAGAACACTGAAGCTTTCTTT. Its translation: CASRHRGENTEAFF.

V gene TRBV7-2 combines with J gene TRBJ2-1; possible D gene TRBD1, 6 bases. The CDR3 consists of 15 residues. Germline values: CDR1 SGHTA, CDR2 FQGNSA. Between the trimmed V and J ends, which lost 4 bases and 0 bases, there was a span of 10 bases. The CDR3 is CASSSTGISYNEQFF. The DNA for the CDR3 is TGTGCCAGCAGCTCAACAGGGATCTCCTACAATGAGCAGTTCTTC.

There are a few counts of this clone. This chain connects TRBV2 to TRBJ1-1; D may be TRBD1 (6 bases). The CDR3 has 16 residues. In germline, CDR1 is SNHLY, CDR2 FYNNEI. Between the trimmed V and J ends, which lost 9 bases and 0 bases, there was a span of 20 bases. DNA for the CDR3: TGTGCCAGTCATCACCCTCCACAGGGCATGAACACTGAAGCTTTCTTT. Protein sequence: CASHHPPQGMNTEAFF. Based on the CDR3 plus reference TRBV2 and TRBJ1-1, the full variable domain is EPEVTQTPSHQVTQMGQEVILRCVPISNHLYFYWYRQILGQKVEFLVSFYNNEISEKSEIFDDQFSVERPDGSNFTLKIRSTKLEDSAMYFCASHHPPQGMNTEAFFGQGTRLTVV.

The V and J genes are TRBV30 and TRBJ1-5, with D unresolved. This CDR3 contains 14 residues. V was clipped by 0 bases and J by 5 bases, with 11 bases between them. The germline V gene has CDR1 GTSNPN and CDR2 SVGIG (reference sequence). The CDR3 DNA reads TGTGCCTGGAGTGTATCTCTCCTGGATCAGCCCCAGCATTTT. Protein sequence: CAWSVSLLDQPQHF.

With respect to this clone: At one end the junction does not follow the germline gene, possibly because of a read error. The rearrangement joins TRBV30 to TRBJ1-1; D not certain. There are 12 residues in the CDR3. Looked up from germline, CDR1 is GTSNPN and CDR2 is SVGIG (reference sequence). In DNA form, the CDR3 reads TGTGCCTGGAGTGTCTTCCAGTCCCCTGCCCTTTTT. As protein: CAWSVFQSPALF.

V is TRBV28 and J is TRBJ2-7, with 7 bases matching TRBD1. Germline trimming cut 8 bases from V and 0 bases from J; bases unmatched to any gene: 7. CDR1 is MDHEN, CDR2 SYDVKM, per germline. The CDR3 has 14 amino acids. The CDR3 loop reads CASYRTGRSYEQYF. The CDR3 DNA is TGTGCCAGCTATAGGACAGGTCGCTCCTACGAGCAGTACTTC.

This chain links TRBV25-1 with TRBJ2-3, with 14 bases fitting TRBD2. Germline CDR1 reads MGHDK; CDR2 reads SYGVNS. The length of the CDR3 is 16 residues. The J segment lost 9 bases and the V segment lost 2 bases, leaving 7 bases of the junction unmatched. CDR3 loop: CASSEGLAGGLATQYF. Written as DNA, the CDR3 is TGTGCCAGCAGTGAAGGACTAGCGGGAGGTTTAGCCACGCAGTATTTT. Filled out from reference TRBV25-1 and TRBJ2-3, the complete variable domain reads EADIYQTPRYLVIGTGKKITLECSQTMGHDKMYWYQQDPGMELHLIHYSYGVNSTEKGDLSSESTVSRIRTEHFPLTLESARPSHTSQYLCASSEGLAGGLATQYFGPGTRLTVL.

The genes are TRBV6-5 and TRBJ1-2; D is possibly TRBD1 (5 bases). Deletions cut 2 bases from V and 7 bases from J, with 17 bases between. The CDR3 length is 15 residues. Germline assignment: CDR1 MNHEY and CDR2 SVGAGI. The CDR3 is CASSYTRLGRPGYTF. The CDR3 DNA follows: TGTGCCAGCAGTTACACGCGACTGGGGCGCCCTGGCTACACCTTC.

This CDR3 is CASRKGQGRETQYF. The CDR3, as DNA: TGTGCCAGCAGGAAAGGACAGGGTAGAGAGACCCAGTACTTC. This chain links TRBV7-9 with TRBJ2-5, with 8 nucleotides matching TRBD1. Germline CDR1 reads SEHNR; CDR2 reads FQNEAQ (reference sequence). V gave up 6 bases and J gave up 4 bases; unmatched junction bases: 7. The CDR3 has 14 amino acids.

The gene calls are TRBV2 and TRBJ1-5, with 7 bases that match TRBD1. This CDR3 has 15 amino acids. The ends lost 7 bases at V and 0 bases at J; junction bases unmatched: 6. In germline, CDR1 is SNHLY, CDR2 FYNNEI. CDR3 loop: CASTQDRTSNQPQHF. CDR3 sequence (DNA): TGTGCCAGCACCCAGGACAGGACTAGCAATCAGCCCCAGCATTTT.

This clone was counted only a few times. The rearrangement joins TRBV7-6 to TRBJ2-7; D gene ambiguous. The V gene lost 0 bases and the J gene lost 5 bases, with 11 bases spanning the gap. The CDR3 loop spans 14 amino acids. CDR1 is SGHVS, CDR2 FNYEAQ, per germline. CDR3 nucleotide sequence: TGTGCCAGCAGCTTAGCCGGCGGCGGAGACGAGCAGTACTTC. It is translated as CASSLAGGGDEQYF.

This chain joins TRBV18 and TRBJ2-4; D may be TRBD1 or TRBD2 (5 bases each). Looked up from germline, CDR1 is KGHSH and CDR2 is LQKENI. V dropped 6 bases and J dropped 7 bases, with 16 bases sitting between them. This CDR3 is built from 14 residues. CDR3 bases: TGTGCCAGCTCTCCTACTCCAGAGGGGAACATTCAGTACTTC. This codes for CASSPTPEGNIQYF.

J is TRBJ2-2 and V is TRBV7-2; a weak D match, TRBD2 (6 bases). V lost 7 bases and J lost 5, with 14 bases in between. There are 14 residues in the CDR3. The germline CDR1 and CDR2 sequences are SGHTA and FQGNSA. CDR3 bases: TGTGCCAGCATGAGGCGGGGAGAGACCGGGGAGCTGTTTTTT. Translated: CASMRRGETGELFF. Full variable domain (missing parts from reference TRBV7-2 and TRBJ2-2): GAGVSQSPSNKVTEKGKDVELRCDPISGHTALYWYRQSLGQGLEFLIYFQGNSAPDKSGLPSDRFSAERTGGSVSTLTIQRTQQEDSAVYLCASMRRGETGELFFGEGSRLTVL.

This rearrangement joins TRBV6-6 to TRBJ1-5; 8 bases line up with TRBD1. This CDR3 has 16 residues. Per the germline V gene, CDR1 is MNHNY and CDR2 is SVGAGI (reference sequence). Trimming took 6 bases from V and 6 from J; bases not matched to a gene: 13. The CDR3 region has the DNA TGTGCCAGCAGACAATCTAACGGACAGGGAACTCAGCCCCAGCATTTT. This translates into CASRQSNGQGTQPQHF.

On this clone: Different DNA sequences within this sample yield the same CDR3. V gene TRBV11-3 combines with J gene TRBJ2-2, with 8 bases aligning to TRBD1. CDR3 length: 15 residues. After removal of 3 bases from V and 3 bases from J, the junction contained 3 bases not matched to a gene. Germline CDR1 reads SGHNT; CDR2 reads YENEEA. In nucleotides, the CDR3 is TGTGCCAGCAGCTTGGGGACAGGCTACACCGGGGAGCTGTTTTTT. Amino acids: CASSLGTGYTGELFF. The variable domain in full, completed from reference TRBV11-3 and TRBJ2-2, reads EAGVVQSPRYKIIEKKQPVAFWCNPISGHNTLYWYLQNLGQGPELLIRYENEEAVDDSQLPKDRFSAERLKGVDSTLKIQPAELGDSAVYLCASSLGTGYTGELFFGEGSRLTVL.

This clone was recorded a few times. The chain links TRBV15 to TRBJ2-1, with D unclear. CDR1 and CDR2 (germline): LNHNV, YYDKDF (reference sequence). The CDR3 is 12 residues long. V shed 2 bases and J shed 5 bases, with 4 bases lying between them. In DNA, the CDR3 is TGTGCCACCAGCAGATGGGACAATGAGCAGTTCTTC. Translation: CATSRWDNEQFF. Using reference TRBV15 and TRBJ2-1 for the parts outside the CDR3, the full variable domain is DAMVIQNPRYQVTQFGKPVTLSCSQTLNHNVMYWYQQKSSQAPKLLFHYYDKDFNNEADTPDNFQSRRPNTSFCFLDIRSPGLGDTAMYLCATSRWDNEQFFGPGTRLTVL.

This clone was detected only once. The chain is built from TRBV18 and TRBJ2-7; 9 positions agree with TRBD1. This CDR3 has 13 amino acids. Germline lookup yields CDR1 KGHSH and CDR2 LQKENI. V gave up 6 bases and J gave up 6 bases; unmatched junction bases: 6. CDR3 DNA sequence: TGTGCCAGCTCTACCGGGACAGGGACCGAGCAGTACTTC. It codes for CASSTGTGTEQYF.

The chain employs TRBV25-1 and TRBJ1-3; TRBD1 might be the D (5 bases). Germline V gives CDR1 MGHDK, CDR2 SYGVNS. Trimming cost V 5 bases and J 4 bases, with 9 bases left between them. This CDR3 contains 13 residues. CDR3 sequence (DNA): TGTGCCAGCAGTTGGGGGGTCGGAAACACCATATATTTT. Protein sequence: CASSWGVGNTIYF. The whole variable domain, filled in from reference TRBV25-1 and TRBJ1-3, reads EADIYQTPRYLVIGTGKKITLECSQTMGHDKMYWYQQDPGMELHLIHYSYGVNSTEKGDLSSESTVSRIRTEHFPLTLESARPSHTSQYLCASSWGVGNTIYFGEGSWLTVV.

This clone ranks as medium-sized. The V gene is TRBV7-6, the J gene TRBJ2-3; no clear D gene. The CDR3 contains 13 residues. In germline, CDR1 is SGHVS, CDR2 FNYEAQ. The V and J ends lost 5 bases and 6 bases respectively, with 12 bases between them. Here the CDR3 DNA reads TGTGCCAGCAGCCCTTCTAACTTCGATACGCAGTATTTT. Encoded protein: CASSPSNFDTQYF.

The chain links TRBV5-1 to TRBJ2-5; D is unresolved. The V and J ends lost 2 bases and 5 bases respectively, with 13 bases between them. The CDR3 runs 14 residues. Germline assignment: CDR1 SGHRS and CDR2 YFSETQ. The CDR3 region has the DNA TGCGCCAGCAGCTTAACTCCCCCCCCGGAGACCCAGTACTTC. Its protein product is CASSLTPPPETQYF. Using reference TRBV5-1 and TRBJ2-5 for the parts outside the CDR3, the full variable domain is KAGVTQTPRYLIKTRGQQVTLSCSPISGHRSVSWYQQTPGQGLQFLFEYFSETQRNKGNFPGRFSGRQFSNSRSEMNVSTLELGDSALYLCASSLTPPPETQYFGPGTRLLVL.

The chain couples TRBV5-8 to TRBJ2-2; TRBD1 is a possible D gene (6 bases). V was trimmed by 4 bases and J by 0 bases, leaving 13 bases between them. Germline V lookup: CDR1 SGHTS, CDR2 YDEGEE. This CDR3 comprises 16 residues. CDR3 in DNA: TGTGCCAGCAGCCGTGGACAGACATCGAACACCGGGGAGCTGTTTTTT. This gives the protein CASSRGQTSNTGELFF.

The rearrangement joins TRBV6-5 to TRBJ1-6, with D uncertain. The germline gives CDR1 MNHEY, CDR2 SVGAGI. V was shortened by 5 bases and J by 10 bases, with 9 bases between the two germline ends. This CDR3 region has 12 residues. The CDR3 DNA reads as TGTGCCAGCAGTCCCACGGGGTCACCCCTCCACTTT. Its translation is CASSPTGSPLHF.

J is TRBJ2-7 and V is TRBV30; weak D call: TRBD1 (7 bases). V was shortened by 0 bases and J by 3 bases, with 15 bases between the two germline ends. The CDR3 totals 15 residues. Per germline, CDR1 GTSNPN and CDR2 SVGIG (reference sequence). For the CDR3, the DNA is TGTGCCTGGAGTGTCAACCACAGGGGAGGCTACGAGCAGTACTTC. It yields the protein CAWSVNHRGGYEQYF.